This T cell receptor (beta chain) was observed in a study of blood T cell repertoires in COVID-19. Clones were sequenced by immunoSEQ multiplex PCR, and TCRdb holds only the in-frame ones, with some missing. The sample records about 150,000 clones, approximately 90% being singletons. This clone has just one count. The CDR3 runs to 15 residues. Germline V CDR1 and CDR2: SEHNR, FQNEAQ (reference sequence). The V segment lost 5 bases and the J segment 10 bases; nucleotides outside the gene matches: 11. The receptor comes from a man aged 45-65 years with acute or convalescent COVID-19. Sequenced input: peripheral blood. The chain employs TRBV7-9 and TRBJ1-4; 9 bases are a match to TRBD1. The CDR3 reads CASSLGTGRAGKLFF. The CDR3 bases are TGTGCCAGCAGCCTGGGGACAGGGCGCGCGGGAAAACTGTTTTTT.